The 14 T cell receptor beta chains below were found in one sample sequenced in a study of kidney transplant recipient with SARS-CoV-2 infection. TCRdb re-analysed the reads in MiXCR, keeping a single row per CDR3 protein. This table holds 200,000 to 300,000 distinct CDR3 sequences, around 26% found once. The specimen comprised a blood sample, sampled at baseline and on day 111 from a kidney transplant recipient. These receptors originate from a male patient aged 25-45 years who had COVID-19 and was a kidney transplant recipient. Some T cells may be the graft donor's.

Only a few counts were recorded for this clonotype. This rearrangement joins TRBV5-1 to TRBJ2-3; D might be TRBD2 (6 bases). From germline, CDR1 is SGHRS and CDR2 YFSETQ. Between the trimmed V and J ends, which lost 1 base and 0 bases, there was a span of 12 bases. The CDR3 sequence is 16 residues long. The CDR3 nucleotides read TGCGCCAGCAGCTTGCTACCTAGCGAAAGCACAGATACGCAGTATTTT. It encodes CASSLLPSESTDTQYF.

This clonotype was counted at least ten times. This chain's CDR3 is CASSQDEWTGPSYEQYF. CDR3 sequence (DNA): TGTGCCAGCAGCCAAGACGAGTGGACAGGGCCCTCCTACGAGCAGTACTTC. This rearrangement joins TRBV3-1 to TRBJ2-7; 8 bases map to TRBD1. The CDR3 runs 17 residues. Per germline, CDR1 LGHDT and CDR2 YNNKEL (reference sequence). The J segment lost 0 bases and the V segment lost 0 bases, leaving 7 bases of the junction unmatched.

As to this clonotype: A much bigger clone sits one base away, suggesting this may be a read error. CDR3 amino acids: CACSVAPQGGSPLHF. In nucleotides, the CDR3 is TGTGCCTGCAGCGTAGCGCCACAGGGTGGTTCACCCCTCCACTTT. The V call is TRBV9, the J call TRBJ1-6, with TRBD1 as a possible D gene (6 bases). Germline V CDR1 and CDR2: SGDLS, YYNGEE. The CDR3 totals 15 residues.

This clonotype has a handful of counts. This sequence joins TRBV20-1 and TRBJ2-3, with 7 positions matching TRBD1. Germline V gene sequence: CDR1 DFQATT, CDR2 SNEGSKA (reference sequence). The CDR3 has 15 amino acids. V dropped 5 bases and J dropped 4; count of bases not matched to a gene: 12. Here the CDR3 DNA reads TGCAGTGCTTCGAATAGACAGGGTCGGGCAGATACGCAGTATTTT. Its translation: CSASNRQGRADTQYF.

The V call is TRBV9, the J call TRBJ2-3; TRBD2 matches 7 bases. In germline, CDR1 is SGDLS, CDR2 YYNGEE. The length of the CDR3 is 16 residues. J lost 5 bases, V lost 0 bases, and 9 bases had no gene match. In nucleotides, the CDR3 is TGTGCCAGCAGCGTAGTGTCGGGGGGACTCCAAGATACGCAGTATTTT. It translates to CASSVVSGGLQDTQYF.

This clonotype came up many times. The CDR3: CASSPRQGAQGELFF. DNA of the CDR3: TGTGCCAGTAGTCCGCGACAGGGGGCTCAAGGGGAGCTGTTTTTT. This chain links TRBV19 with TRBJ2-2; 10 bases are shared with TRBD1. From germline, CDR1 is LNHDA and CDR2 SQIVND (reference sequence). V was clipped by 5 bases and J by 8 bases; unmatched bases: 8. The CDR3 spans 15 residues.

This clonotype has a count of ten or more. The genes are TRBV4-1 and TRBJ2-2; 8 nucleotides line up with TRBD2. Trimming removed 5 bases from V and 4 bases from J; junction bases left unmatched: 9. The germline V gene has CDR1 MGHRA and CDR2 YSYEKL. The CDR3 is 16 amino acids. The CDR3 reads CASSTQSGRITGELFF. The CDR3 DNA follows: TGCGCCAGCAGCACCCAGAGCGGGAGAATCACCGGGGAGCTGTTTTTT.

As regards this clonotype: Possible read error: a much larger clone is one base away. The rearrangement uses TRBV5-6 and TRBJ1-2; D is ambiguous. The CDR3 spans 16 residues. The germline V gene has CDR1 SGHDT and CDR2 YYEEEE. The CDR3: CASELHNSRKTYRYTF. In DNA, the CDR3 is TGTGCCAGCGAATTACACAATAGTCGAAAGACCTATCGCTACACCTTC.

This clonotype was detected ten times or more. The rearrangement uses TRBV7-2 and TRBJ2-7; no reliable D call. In germline, CDR1 is SGHTA, CDR2 FQGNSA. The CDR3 is 15 amino acids. The germline V and J ends were trimmed by 1 base and 0 bases, with 10 bases remaining between them. CDR3 amino acids: CASSLVGQTSYEQYF. The DNA of the CDR3 is TGTGCCAGCAGCTTAGTCGGGCAGACCTCCTACGAGCAGTACTTC.

This clonotype was counted many times. The V gene is TRBV19, the J gene TRBJ1-2, with D tentatively TRBD1 (6 bases). CDR3 length: 17 residues. V was shortened by 5 bases and J by 4 bases, with 23 bases between the two germline ends. Germline-derived CDR1 and CDR2 are LNHDA and SQIVND (reference sequence). As DNA, the CDR3 is TGTGCCAGTAGTTTGGTAGGGACAAATCGAAAGACCTATGGCTACACCTTC. Translation gives CASSLVGTNRKTYGYTF. Filled out from reference TRBV19 and TRBJ1-2, the complete variable domain reads DGGITQSPKYLFRKEGQNVTLSCEQNLNHDAMYWYRQDPGQGLRLIYYSQIVNDFQKGDIAEGYSVSREKKESFPLTVTSAQKNPTAFYLCASSLVGTNRKTYGYTFGSGTRLTVV.

This clonotype was seen ten or more times. The chain uses TRBV11-3 and TRBJ1-2; D perhaps matches TRBD1 (5 bases). The CDR3 is 17 residues long. The germline CDR1 and CDR2 sequences are SGHNT and YENEEA. The V and J ends lost 5 bases and 4 bases respectively, with 23 bases between them. The CDR3 spells CASSPWGDLGKTYGYTF. Here the CDR3 DNA reads TGTGCCAGCAGCCCTTGGGGCGATCTCGGAAAGACCTATGGCTACACCTTC.

The sample holds many counts of this clonotype. The chain has TRBV3-1 and TRBJ1-1; D call uncertain. The V and J ends lost 2 bases and 2 bases respectively, with 9 bases between them. Germline loops: CDR1 LGHDT, CDR2 YNNKEL (reference sequence). The CDR3 is made up of 14 amino acids. The CDR3 DNA is TGTGCCAGCAGCCAATATCATCTCAACACTGAAGCTTTCTTT. Translating gives CASSQYHLNTEAFF.

The sample holds many counts of this clonotype. It is unclear where the CDR3 begins or ends on the DNA, so no DNA is shown, and the CDR3 is as TCRdb lists it. The genes are TRBV7-5 and TRBJ1-2. TRBV7-5 is a pseudogene. The CDR3 contains 19 residues when both ends are counted. The CDR3 is CISVPESVNEVGKTYGYTF.

Turning to this clonotype: This may be a read error, as it is one base from a much larger clone. This chain joins TRBV30 and TRBJ2-5, with D perhaps matching TRBD2 (5 bases). Germline CDR1 and CDR2: GTSNPN and SVGIG (reference sequence). The CDR3 is 12 residues long. Trimming removed 5 bases from V and 10 bases from J, with 17 bases in between. The CDR3 protein is CAWQPSYRDQYF. The CDR3 coding sequence is TGTGCCTGGCAACCCTCTTACCGGGACCAGTACTTC.